These 15 T cell receptor beta chains share one sample of origin, sequenced in a study of blood T cells in healthy people across ages. Combining a sample-barcoded 5' primer with a J-beta primer mix, a second PCR ran for 7 to 11 cycles. TCRdb called the 5' RACE reads again in MiXCR, with one record for every CDR3 protein. The sample includes roughly 930,000 distinct CDR3 sequences, 40% to 60% of them seen just once. Sequenced: blood. These receptors all come from a man aged 30 to 39 in good health.

The V call is TRBV7-3, the J call TRBJ2-3; D not certain. V was trimmed by 4 bases and J by 0 bases, leaving 11 bases between them. There are 15 residues in the CDR3. Germline V CDR1 and CDR2: SGHTA, FQGTGA. The CDR3 reads CASSYNQASTDTQYF. The DNA for the CDR3 is TGTGCCAGCAGCTACAACCAGGCGAGCACAGATACGCAGTATTTT.

This clonotype was seen repeatedly, ten times or more. The genes are TRBV27 and TRBJ1-5; unclear D gene. The CDR3 runs 14 residues. Between the trimmed V and J ends, which lost 3 bases and 2 bases, there was a span of 8 bases. Germline V gene data show CDR1 as MNHEY and CDR2 as SMNVEV (reference sequence). CDR3 coding DNA: TGTGCCAGCAGTTTTTCCGGGGGCAATCAGCCCCAGCATTTT. Translating gives CASSFSGGNQPQHF.

V usage is TRBV5-1 and J usage is TRBJ2-3; 9 bases agree with TRBD2. Germline V CDR1 and CDR2: SGHRS, YFSETQ. V shed 3 bases and J 4 bases; nucleotides not matched to a gene: 15. This CDR3 is 18 amino acids long. In nucleotides, the CDR3 is TGCGCCAGCAGCTCGCCCCCTGGGGCTAGCGGGGCCCCAGATACGCAGTATTTT. It translates to CASSSPPGASGAPDTQYF.

This clonotype has just a few counts. This rearrangement joins TRBV4-1 to TRBJ1-4; D may be TRBD1 (5 bases). Between the trimmed V and J ends, which lost 4 bases and 5 bases, there was a span of 11 bases. Germline CDR1 is MGHRA and CDR2 is YSYEKL. The CDR3 loop spans 14 amino acids. In DNA, the CDR3 is TGCGCCAGCAGCCCCTTCGGGGGGAATGAAAAACTGTTTTTT. Amino acid sequence: CASSPFGGNEKLFF.

In its sample, this clonotype was seen once. This chain connects TRBV25-1 to TRBJ2-1, with 12 bases fitting TRBD2. Unmatched junction bases numbered 6, after V lost 6 bases and J lost 6 bases. The CDR3 is 15 residues long. CDR1 and CDR2 (germline): MGHDK, SYGVNS. CDR3 in amino acids: CASSQLAGGFNEQFF. The CDR3 DNA is TGTGCCAGCAGCCAACTAGCGGGGGGTTTCAATGAGCAGTTCTTC.

This clonotype was seen more than once but under ten times. The chain carries TRBV12-3 or TRBV12-4 and TRBJ2-3; no clear D gene. The CDR3 is made up of 13 amino acids. V was trimmed by 7 bases and J by 4 bases, leaving 12 bases between them. The CDR3: CASNRVGADTQYF. The CDR3 DNA follows: TGTGCCAGCAACCGTGTGGGTGCAGATACGCAGTATTTT.

V and J are TRBV4-1 and TRBJ1-1, with D possibly being TRBD1 (6 bases). V was shortened by 3 bases and J by 4 bases, with 15 bases between the two germline ends. CDR3 length: 15 amino acids. Germline CDR1 is MGHRA and CDR2 is YSYEKL. The CDR3 here is CASSHEVGGGTEAFF. Written as DNA, the CDR3 is TGCGCCAGCAGCCATGAAGTGGGGGGCGGCACTGAAGCTTTCTTT.

V gene TRBV5-1 combines with J gene TRBJ1-3; TRBD1 aligns across 9 bases. The CDR3 has 18 residues. CDR1 is SGHRS and CDR2 is YFSETQ in the germline V gene. J was trimmed by 2 bases and V by 4 bases; bases with no gene match: 13. CDR3 in amino acids: CASSKEDPGTGPGNTIYF. CDR3 bases: TGCGCCAGCAGCAAAGAAGATCCCGGGACAGGGCCTGGAAACACCATATATTTT.

J is TRBJ2-7 and V is TRBV10-3, with TRBD1 identical over 7 bases. The CDR3 is 14 residues long. Per germline, CDR1 ENHRY and CDR2 SYGVKD. J lost 1 base, V lost 3 bases, and 3 bases had no gene match. The CDR3 coding sequence is TGTGCCATCAGTGACCAACAGGGGTCCTACGAGCAGTACTTC. Its protein product is CAISDQQGSYEQYF.

The chain couples TRBV12-5 to TRBJ2-5; 8 bases match TRBD2. The germline V gene has CDR1 LGHNT and CDR2 FRNRAP. CDR3 size: 15 residues. Germline trimming cut 5 bases from V and 1 base from J; bases unmatched to any gene: 6. The CDR3 loop reads CASGPLAGGQETQYF. CDR3 in DNA: TGTGCTAGTGGTCCCCTGGCGGGGGGCCAAGAGACCCAGTACTTC.

This clonotype was counted only a few times. This rearrangement joins TRBV6-2 or TRBV6-3 to TRBJ1-5; TRBD1 matches 8 bases. The CDR3 length is 15 residues. CDR1 is MNHEY, CDR2 SVGEGT, per germline. Trimming at V came to 7 bases and at J to 2 bases, leaving 7 bases not matched to a gene. CDR3 loop: CASKRVTGGNQPQHF. The CDR3 DNA sequence: TGTGCCAGCAAGAGAGTGACAGGGGGCAATCAGCCCCAGCATTTT.

The chain couples TRBV5-1 to TRBJ2-1; D possibly corresponds to TRBD1 (6 bases). V lost 0 bases, J lost 5 bases, and 9 bases lay in between. This CDR3 contains 14 residues. Germline assignment: CDR1 SGHRS and CDR2 YFSETQ. CDR3 sequence (DNA): TGCGCCAGCAGCTTGGAACAGGGACACAATGAGCAGTTCTTC. It codes for CASSLEQGHNEQFF.

This clonotype was seen a single time. As DNA, the CDR3 is TGTGCCAGCAGCTTGGTATCAGGGGGTCTCTACGAGCAGTACTTC. It codes for CASSLVSGGLYEQYF. V gene TRBV5-6 combines with J gene TRBJ2-7; 7 positions match TRBD1. Germline loops: CDR1 SGHDT, CDR2 YYEEEE. J lost 3 bases, V lost 0 bases, and 6 bases had no gene match. This CDR3 has 15 amino acids. The full variable domain, in which reference TRBV5-6 and TRBJ2-7 provide the parts outside the CDR3, is DAGVTQSPTHLIKTRGQQVTLRCSPKSGHDTVSWYQQALGQGPQFIFQYYEEEERQRGNFPDRFSGHQFPNYSSELNVNALLLGDSALYLCASSLVSGGLYEQYFGPGTRLTVT.

This clonotype was counted only a few times. The chain links TRBV12-3 or TRBV12-4 to TRBJ2-3, with TRBD2 matching over 8 bases. Losses at the gene ends were 6 bases for V and 4 bases for J; bases not matched to a gene: 6. The CDR3 is 14 residues long. The CDR3 loop reads CASSDGLAPDTQYF. CDR3 DNA: TGTGCCAGCAGCGATGGACTAGCCCCAGATACGCAGTATTTT.

To note about this clonotype: A much bigger clone sits one base away, suggesting this may be a read error. This sequence joins TRBV7-8 and TRBJ2-5, with D unclear. CDR1 and CDR2 (germline): SGHVS, FQNEAQ. The V gene lost 1 base and the J gene lost 2 bases, with 14 bases spanning the gap. The CDR3 spans 16 residues. CDR3 sequence reads: CASSLGGVVIQETQYF. The CDR3 DNA sequence: TGTGCCAGCAGCTTAGGTGGGGTAGTTATACAAGAGACCCAGTACTTC.